The 4 T cell receptor beta chains reported below all come from one sample, sequenced in a study of blood T cell repertoires in COVID-19. Assay used: immunoSEQ multiplex PCR; TCRdb lists only in-frame clones, some missing. The sample comprises some 97,000 clones, just over 90% of which are singletons, and 2.1% rests with the top ten. The sequencing input was peripheral blood. These receptors were taken from a man aged 45-65 years with active COVID-19.

This clone was observed once. The V call is TRBV3-1 (or the pseudogene TRBV3-2), the J call TRBJ2-5, with D possibly matching TRBD2 (6 bases). The CDR3 contains 14 residues. V lost 5 bases to trimming and J lost 1 base, with 11 bases between them. The germline V gene has CDR1 LGHDT and CDR2 YNNKEL (reference sequence). The CDR3 here is CASSSGLLQETQYF. In DNA form, the CDR3 reads TGTGCCAGCAGCTCCGGACTACTCCAAGAGACCCAGTACTTC.

The genes are TRBV3-1 (or the pseudogene TRBV3-2) and TRBJ2-5; 7 nucleotides line up with TRBD2. The V segment lost 4 bases and the J segment 5 bases; nucleotides outside the gene matches: 4. The germline V gene encodes CDR1 LGHDT and CDR2 YNNKEL (reference sequence). This CDR3 region has 13 residues. CDR3 bases: TGTGCCAGCAGCCGTGGACTAGTGGAGACCCAGTACTTC. Protein sequence: CASSRGLVETQYF.

This chain uses TRBV6-1 with TRBJ2-5; a possible D gene is TRBD1 (6 bases). The CDR3 covers 14 residues. V was pared by 1 base and J by 4 bases, with 10 bases between. Per the germline V gene, CDR1 is MNHNS and CDR2 is SASEGT. Written as DNA, the CDR3 is TGTGCCAGCAGTGAAGGCAGGGGCAGAGAGACCCAGTACTTC. This sequence encodes CASSEGRGRETQYF.

This chain connects TRBV28 to TRBJ2-7, with D unclear. There are 16 residues in the CDR3. The germline gives CDR1 MDHEN, CDR2 SYDVKM. Trimming pared 7 bases from V and 2 bases from J, leaving 21 bases between. DNA for the CDR3: TGTGCCAGCACCCCCCAACCGCGTTTTATTACCTACGAGCAGTACGTC. This gives the protein CASTPQPRFITYEQYV.